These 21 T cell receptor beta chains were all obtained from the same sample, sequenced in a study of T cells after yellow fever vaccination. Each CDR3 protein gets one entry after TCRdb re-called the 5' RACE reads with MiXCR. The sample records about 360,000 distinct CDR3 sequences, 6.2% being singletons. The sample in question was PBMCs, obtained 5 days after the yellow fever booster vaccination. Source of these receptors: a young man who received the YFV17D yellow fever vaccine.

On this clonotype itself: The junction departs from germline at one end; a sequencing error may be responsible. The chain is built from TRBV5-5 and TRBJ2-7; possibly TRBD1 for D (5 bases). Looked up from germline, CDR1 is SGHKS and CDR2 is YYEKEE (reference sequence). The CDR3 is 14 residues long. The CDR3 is CASSLAQGSYERYF. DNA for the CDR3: TGTGCCAGCAGCTTGGCCCAGGGCTCCTACGAGCGGTACTTC.

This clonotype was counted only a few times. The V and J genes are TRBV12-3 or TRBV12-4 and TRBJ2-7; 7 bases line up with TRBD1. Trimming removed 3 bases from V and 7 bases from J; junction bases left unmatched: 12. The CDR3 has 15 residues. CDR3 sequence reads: CASSFRAGGGREQYF. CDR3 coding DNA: TGTGCCAGCAGTTTTAGGGCAGGGGGTGGGAGAGAGCAGTACTTC.

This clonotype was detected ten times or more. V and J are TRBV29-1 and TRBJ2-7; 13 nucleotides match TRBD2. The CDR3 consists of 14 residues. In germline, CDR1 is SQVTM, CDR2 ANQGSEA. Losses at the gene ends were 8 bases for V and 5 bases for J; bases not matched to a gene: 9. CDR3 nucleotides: TGCAGCATCCTACCGGGACTAGCGGGGAACGAGCAGTACTTC. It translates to CSILPGLAGNEQYF.

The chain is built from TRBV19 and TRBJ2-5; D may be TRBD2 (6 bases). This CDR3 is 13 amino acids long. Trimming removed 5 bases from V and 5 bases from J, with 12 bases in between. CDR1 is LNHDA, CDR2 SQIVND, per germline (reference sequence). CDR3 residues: CASSSTRRETQYF. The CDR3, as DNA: TGTGCCAGTAGTTCGACTAGAAGGGAGACCCAGTACTTC.

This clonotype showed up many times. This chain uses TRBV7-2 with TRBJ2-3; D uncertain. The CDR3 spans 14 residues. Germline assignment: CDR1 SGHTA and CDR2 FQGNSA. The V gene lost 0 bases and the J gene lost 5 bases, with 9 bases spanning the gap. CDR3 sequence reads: CASSLARGIDTQYF. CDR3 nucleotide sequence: TGTGCCAGCAGCTTAGCACGAGGCATAGATACGCAGTATTTT. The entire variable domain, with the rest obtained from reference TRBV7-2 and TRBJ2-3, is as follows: GAGVSQSPSNKVTEKGKDVELRCDPISGHTALYWYRQSLGQGLEFLIYFQGNSAPDKSGLPSDRFSAERTGGSVSTLTIQRTQQEDSAVYLCASSLARGIDTQYFGPGTRLTVL.

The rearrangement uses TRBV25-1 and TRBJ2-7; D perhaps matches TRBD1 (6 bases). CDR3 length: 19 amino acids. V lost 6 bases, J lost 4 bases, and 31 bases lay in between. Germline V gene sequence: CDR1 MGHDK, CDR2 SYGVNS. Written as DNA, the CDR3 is TGTGCCAGCAGACTCAGGGGCAGGCTCCGGGTCCCACTGTGGTACGAGCAGTACTTC. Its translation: CASRLRGRLRVPLWYEQYF.

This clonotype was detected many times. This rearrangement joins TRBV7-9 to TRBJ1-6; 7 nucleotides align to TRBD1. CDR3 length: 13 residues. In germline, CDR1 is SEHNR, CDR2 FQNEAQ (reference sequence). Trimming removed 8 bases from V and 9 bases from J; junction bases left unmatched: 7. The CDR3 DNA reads TGTGCCAGCCGGGGACAGCTTGGTTCACCCCTCCACTTT. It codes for CASRGQLGSPLHF. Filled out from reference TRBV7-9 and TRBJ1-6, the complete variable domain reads DTGVSQNPRHKITKRGQNVTFRCDPISEHNRLYWYRQTLGQGPEFLTYFQNEAQLEKSRLLSDRFSAERPKGSFSTLEIQRTEQGDSAMYLCASRGQLGSPLHFGNGTRLTVT.

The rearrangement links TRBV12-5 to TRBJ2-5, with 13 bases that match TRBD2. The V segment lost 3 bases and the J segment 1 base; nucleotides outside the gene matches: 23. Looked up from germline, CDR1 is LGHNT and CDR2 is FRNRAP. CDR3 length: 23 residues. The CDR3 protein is CASGFIHSLPGLAGRGRQETQYF. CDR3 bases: TGTGCTAGTGGTTTCATCCACAGCTTACCGGGACTAGCGGGAAGGGGCCGCCAAGAGACCCAGTACTTC.

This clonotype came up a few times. The CDR3 DNA reads TGTGCCAGCAGCTTGTGGTCGGGGGAAAGGCAGTACTTC. It encodes CASSLWSGERQYF. This chain joins TRBV5-4 and TRBJ2-7, with D possibly being TRBD2 (6 bases). V was pared by 1 base and J by 9 bases, with 14 bases between. The germline V gene has CDR1 SGHNT and CDR2 YYREEE (reference sequence). The CDR3 spans 13 residues.

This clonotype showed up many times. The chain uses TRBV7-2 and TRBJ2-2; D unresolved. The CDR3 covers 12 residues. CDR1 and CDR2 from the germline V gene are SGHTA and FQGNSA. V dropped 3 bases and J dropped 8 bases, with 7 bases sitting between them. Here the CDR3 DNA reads TGTGCCAGCAGCTTGAATCTTGGGGAGCTGTTTTTT. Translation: CASSLNLGELFF.

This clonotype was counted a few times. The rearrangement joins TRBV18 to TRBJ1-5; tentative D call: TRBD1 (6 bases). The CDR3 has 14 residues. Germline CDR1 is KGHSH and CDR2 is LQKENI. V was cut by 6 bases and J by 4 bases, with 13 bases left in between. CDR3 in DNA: TGTGCCAGCTCCCAGGGGCAGGCAAATCAGCCCCAGCATTTT. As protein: CASSQGQANQPQHF.

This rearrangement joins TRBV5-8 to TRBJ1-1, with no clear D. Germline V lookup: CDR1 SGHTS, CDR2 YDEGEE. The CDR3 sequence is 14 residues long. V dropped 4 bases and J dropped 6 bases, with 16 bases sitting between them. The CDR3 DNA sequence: TGTGCCAGCAGCCCTGGACTCCTCTGCGCTGAAGCTTTCTTT. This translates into CASSPGLLCAEAFF.

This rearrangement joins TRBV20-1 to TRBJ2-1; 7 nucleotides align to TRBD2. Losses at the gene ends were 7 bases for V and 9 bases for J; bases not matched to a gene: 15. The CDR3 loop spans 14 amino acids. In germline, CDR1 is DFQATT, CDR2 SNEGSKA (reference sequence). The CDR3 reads CSGQGLLNYGEQFF. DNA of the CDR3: TGCAGTGGCCAGGGACTACTAAACTACGGTGAGCAGTTCTTC.

The CDR3 region is CSAGGGTSYNEQFF. CDR3 nucleotides: TGCAGTGCTGGGGGCGGGACCTCCTACAATGAGCAGTTCTTC. The rearrangement uses TRBV20-1 and TRBJ2-1; either TRBD1 or TRBD2 may fit D (6 bases each). The CDR3 has 14 residues. The V gene's germline CDR1 is DFQATT and CDR2 SNEGSKA (reference sequence). The ends were cut back, 5 bases at V and 0 bases at J, with 11 bases in the middle.

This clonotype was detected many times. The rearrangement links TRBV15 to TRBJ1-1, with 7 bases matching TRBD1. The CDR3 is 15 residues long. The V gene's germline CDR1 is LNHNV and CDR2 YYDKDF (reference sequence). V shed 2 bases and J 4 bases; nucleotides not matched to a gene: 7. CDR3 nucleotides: TGTGCCACCAGCAGAACACAGGGGATGGGCACTGAAGCTTTCTTT. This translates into CATSRTQGMGTEAFF.

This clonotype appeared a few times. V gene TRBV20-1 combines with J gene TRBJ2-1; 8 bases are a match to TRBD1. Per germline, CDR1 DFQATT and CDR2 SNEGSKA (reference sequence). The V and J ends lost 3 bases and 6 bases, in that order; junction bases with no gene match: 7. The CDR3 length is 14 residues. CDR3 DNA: TGCAGTGCTAGTCCGTCACAGGGGGGCAATGAGCAGTTCTTC. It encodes CSASPSQGGNEQFF.

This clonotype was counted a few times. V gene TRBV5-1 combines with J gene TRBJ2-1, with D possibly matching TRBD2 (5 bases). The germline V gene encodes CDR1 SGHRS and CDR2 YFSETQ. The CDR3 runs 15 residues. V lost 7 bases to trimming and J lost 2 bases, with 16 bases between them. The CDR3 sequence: CASPGTSNAYNEQFF. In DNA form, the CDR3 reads TGCGCCAGCCCGGGAACTAGTAATGCCTACAATGAGCAGTTCTTC. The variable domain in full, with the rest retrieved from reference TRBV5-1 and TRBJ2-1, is KAGVTQTPRYLIKTRGQQVTLSCSPISGHRSVSWYQQTPGQGLQFLFEYFSETQRNKGNFPGRFSGRQFSNSRSEMNVSTLELGDSALYLCASPGTSNAYNEQFFGPGTRLTVL.

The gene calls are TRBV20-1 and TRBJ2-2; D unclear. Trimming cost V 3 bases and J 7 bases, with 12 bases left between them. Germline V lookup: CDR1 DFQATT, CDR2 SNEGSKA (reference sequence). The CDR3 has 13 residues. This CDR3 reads CSASLLSGGELFF. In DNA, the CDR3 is TGCAGTGCTAGTTTGCTATCAGGCGGGGAGCTGTTTTTT.

The CDR3 spells CASSGTSGIYEQFF. The CDR3 coding sequence is TGTGCCAGCTCCGGGACTAGCGGGATTTATGAGCAGTTCTTC. This chain connects TRBV7-9 to TRBJ2-1, with 13 bases lining up with TRBD2. Germline CDR1 and CDR2: SEHNR and FQNEAQ (reference sequence). This CDR3 is 14 amino acids long. Germline trimming cut 8 bases from V and 8 bases from J; bases unmatched to any gene: 6.

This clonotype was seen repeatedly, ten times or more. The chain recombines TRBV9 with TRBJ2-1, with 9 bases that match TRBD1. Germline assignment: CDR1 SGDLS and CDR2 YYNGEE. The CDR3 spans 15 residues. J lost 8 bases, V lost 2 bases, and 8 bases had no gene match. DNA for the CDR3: TGTGCCAGCAGCGTGGGACAGGGCCTTAGGGATGAGCAGTTCTTC. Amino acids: CASSVGQGLRDEQFF.

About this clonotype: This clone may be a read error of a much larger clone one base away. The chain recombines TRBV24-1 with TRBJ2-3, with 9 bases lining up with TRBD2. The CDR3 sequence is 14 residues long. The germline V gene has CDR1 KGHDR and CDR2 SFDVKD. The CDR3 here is CATSAAGGTDSQYF. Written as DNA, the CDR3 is TGTGCCACCAGCGCCGCGGGGGGGACAGATTCGCAGTATTTT.